This TCR beta chain was documented in a study of radiotherapy plus CTLA-4 blockade in lung cancer. The assay was immunoSEQ multiplex PCR, and TCRdb's table has in-frame clones only and misses some. Seen here are some 92,000 clones, 82% observed once, and the top ten hold roughly 3.5%. Between the trimmed V and J ends, which lost 2 bases and 8 bases, there was a span of 15 bases. This CDR3 has 14 residues. CDR1 MNHNS and CDR2 SASEGT come from the germline V gene. In regard to this clone: Antigen: not known.

General study points: Per reports, early blood T cell clone dynamics, plus interferon-beta, forecast response most strongly. TCR clones of tumor origin grew in blood after radiotherapy plus ipilimumab.

The receptor was isolated from a human donor with non-small cell lung cancer who had a partial response to radiotherapy plus ipilimumab. The sequencing here drew on peripheral blood, taken from a patient treated with radiotherapy plus ipilimumab. This chain connects TRBV6-1 to TRBJ1-2; TRBD1 might be the D (6 bases). This chain's CDR3 is CASSESVRGSGYTF. The CDR3 DNA follows: TGTGCCAGCAGTGAAAGTGTCAGGGGAAGCGGCTACACCTTC.